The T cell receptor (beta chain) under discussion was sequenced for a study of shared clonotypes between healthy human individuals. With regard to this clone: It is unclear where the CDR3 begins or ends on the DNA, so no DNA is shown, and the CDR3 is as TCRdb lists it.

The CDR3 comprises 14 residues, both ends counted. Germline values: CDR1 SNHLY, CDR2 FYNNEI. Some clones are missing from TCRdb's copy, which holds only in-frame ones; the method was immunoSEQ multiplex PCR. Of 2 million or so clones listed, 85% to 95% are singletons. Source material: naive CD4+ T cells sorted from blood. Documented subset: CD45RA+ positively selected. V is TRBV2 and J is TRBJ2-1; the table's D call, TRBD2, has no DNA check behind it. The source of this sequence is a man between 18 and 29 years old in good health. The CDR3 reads CASTSGLAGNEQFF.